These 12 T cell receptor beta chains were sequenced from one sample in a study of cytomegalovirus exposure and HLA in healthy donors. It was with 60 Vbeta and 13 Jbeta primers that the PCR ran. Libraries were prepared by immunoSEQ multiplex PCR; TCRdb keeps only in-frame clonotypes and omits some of them. The data show roughly 200,000 clones, 77% seen once. Sequenced: PBMCs. These receptors were collected from an older woman in good health and CMV-seropositive.

The CDR3 here is CASSPQGASYNEQFF. In DNA form, the CDR3 reads TGTGCCAGCAGCCCACAGGGGGCTTCCTACAATGAGCAGTTCTTC. The chain recombines TRBV5-4 with TRBJ2-1, with TRBD1 matching over 9 bases. Germline V gives CDR1 SGHNT, CDR2 YYREEE (reference sequence). J gave up 1 base and V 4 bases, and 3 bases lay outside the gene matches. CDR3 size: 15 residues.

This clone was observed a single time. The chain combines TRBV6-5 with TRBJ1-2; a weak D match, TRBD1 (5 bases). This CDR3 comprises 13 residues. V dropped 4 bases and J dropped 2 bases, with 8 bases sitting between them. Germline V gene sequence: CDR1 MNHEY, CDR2 SVGAGI. The CDR3 loop is CASSWGGNYGYTF. The CDR3 DNA reads TGTGCCAGCAGTTGGGGGGGGAACTATGGCTACACCTTC.

V usage is TRBV7-2 and J usage is TRBJ2-4; 8 positions agree with TRBD2. Germline V CDR1 and CDR2: SGHTA, FQGNSA. The V gene end was trimmed by 4 bases and the J gene end by 7 bases; junction bases not matched to a gene: 3. The CDR3 has 13 amino acids. The CDR3 sequence: CASSSREGNIQYF. The CDR3 DNA follows: TGTGCCAGCAGCTCCCGGGAGGGCAACATTCAGTACTTC.

This clone was seen just once. CDR3 bases: TGCGCCAGCGGCCGGGGACAGGGATTCACTGAAGCTTTCTTT. Its translation is CASGRGQGFTEAFF. This chain links TRBV4-1 with TRBJ1-1; 9 bases map to TRBD1. V shed 8 bases, J shed 4 bases, and the junction held 8 bases outside the gene matches. This CDR3 has 14 residues. Germline V gene data show CDR1 as MGHRA and CDR2 as YSYEKL.

The V gene is TRBV5-1, the J gene TRBJ2-2; the D is unclear. This CDR3 region has 14 residues. Germline loops: CDR1 SGHRS, CDR2 YFSETQ. V lost 2 bases to trimming and J lost 4 bases, with 9 bases between them. Here the CDR3 reads CASSFPAGTGELFF. DNA of the CDR3: TGCGCCAGCAGCTTCCCCGCCGGCACCGGGGAGCTGTTTTTT.

The V gene is TRBV30, the J gene TRBJ2-3; D is ambiguous. Per germline, CDR1 GTSNPN and CDR2 SVGIG (reference sequence). The CDR3 covers 13 residues. V was clipped by 4 bases and J by 4 bases, with 12 bases between them. The CDR3 nucleotides read TGTGCCTGGACTAGGCGGAGCTCAGATACGCAGTATTTT. Translating it yields CAWTRRSSDTQYF.

V and J are TRBV19 and TRBJ2-5, with a possible D match to TRBD2 (6 bases). Germline V lookup: CDR1 LNHDA, CDR2 SQIVND (reference sequence). The CDR3 contains 15 residues. Trimming stripped 2 bases from V and 1 base from J, with 11 bases between. CDR3 nucleotide sequence: TGTGCCAGTAGTATATTATGCGGGATCCAAGAGACCCAGTACTTC. It codes for CASSILCGIQETQYF.

To note about this clone: This sample also contains other DNA sequences that code for the same CDR3. V usage is TRBV30 and J usage is TRBJ1-5; D is unclear. The ends were cut back, 2 bases at V and 2 bases at J, with 7 bases in the middle. Looked up from germline, CDR1 is GTSNPN and CDR2 is SVGIG (reference sequence). The CDR3 is made up of 13 amino acids. CDR3 coding DNA: TGTGCCTGGAGTTTGAGGGGCAATCAGCCCCAGCATTTT. It translates to CAWSLRGNQPQHF.

V is TRBV29-1 and J is TRBJ2-7; 9 bases are a match to TRBD1. Germline V gene lookup returns CDR1 SQVTM and CDR2 ANQGSEA. After removal of 3 bases from V and 7 bases from J, the junction contained 4 bases not matched to a gene. This CDR3 contains 12 residues. CDR3 bases: TGCAGCGTTGACCGACAGGGGGGTGAGCAGTACTTC. It yields the protein CSVDRQGGEQYF.

J is TRBJ2-7 and V is TRBV18, with D perhaps TRBD1 (6 bases). CDR1 and CDR2 (germline): KGHSH, LQKENI. V was trimmed by 5 bases and J by 2 bases, leaving 7 bases between them. This CDR3 is 12 amino acids long. The CDR3 loop reads CASSTGTYEQYF. The CDR3 DNA reads TGTGCCAGCTCAACAGGGACCTACGAGCAGTACTTC.

The genes are TRBV4-1 and TRBJ2-7; 8 bases are a match to TRBD2. The J segment lost 3 bases and the V segment lost 6 bases, leaving 7 bases of the junction unmatched. This CDR3 is built from 14 residues. Germline assignment: CDR1 MGHRA and CDR2 YSYEKL. CDR3 sequence (DNA): TGCGCCAGCAGGACAAGCGGGGGAGGCTACGAGCAGTACTTC. Translated: CASRTSGGGYEQYF.

The chain has TRBV6-5 and TRBJ1-6, with D hard to call. The germline gives CDR1 MNHEY, CDR2 SVGAGI. The CDR3 spans 15 residues. V shed 0 bases and J shed 8 bases, with 11 bases lying between them. This CDR3 is CASSYSKNRDSPLHF. The CDR3 DNA follows: TGTGCCAGCAGTTACTCGAAGAATCGAGATTCACCCCTCCACTTT.